This note documents a single T cell receptor beta chain sequence. The target antigen is unknown. The data originate from a study of cytomegalovirus exposure and HLA in healthy donors. As for the study in general: Assignment to the Caucasian-associated ancestry cluster applied to approximately 79% of the roughly 400 genotyped donors. Study-wide results and caveats: Sequence variants that were highly shared formed a cluster that was likely a sequencing artifact. Later on, an analysis found that several of the most significant clusters appeared to be linked to common viral pathogens, which included parvovirus B19. Investigators reported over 150 TCR beta chains as tied to cytomegalovirus.

PCR amplification relied on 60 Vbeta primers (plus 13 Jbeta primers). Profiling relied on immunoSEQ multiplex PCR, and the TCRdb table lists in-frame clones only, not all of them. The profile shows roughly 110,000 clones, 75% to 80% of them singletons. Trimming pared 8 bases from V and 1 base from J, leaving 14 bases between. CDR3 length equals 14 residues. Germline V lookup: CDR1 SNHLY, CDR2 FYNNEI. The gene calls are TRBV2 and TRBJ1-1, with no clear D. The TCR was taken from a woman between 35 and 50 years old in good health and CMV-seropositive. Sequenced: PBMCs. CDR3 loop: CASVLTPWNTEAFF. The CDR3 nucleotides read TGTGCCAGCGTCCTGACACCTTGGAACACTGAAGCTTTCTTT. Complete variable domain (other parts from reference TRBV2 and TRBJ1-1): EPEVTQTPSHQVTQMGQEVILRCVPISNHLYFYWYRQILGQKVEFLVSFYNNEISEKSEIFDDQFSVERPDGSNFTLKIRSTKLEDSAMYFCASVLTPWNTEAFFGQGTRLTVV.